This T cell receptor beta chain was captured by sequencing in a study of early T cells in non-severe SARS-CoV-2 infection. Whole-study context: Bulk RNA isolated from unsorted whole blood underwent sequencing; chains were not paired. General study points: Matching results from VDJdb favored anti-spike CD8 responses, leaving private and CD4 specificities undetected.

Unique molecular identifiers were added to individual cDNA molecules. MiXCR, run by TCRdb on the 5' RACE reads, gives a single entry per CDR3 protein. The table records under 95,000 distinct CDR3 sequences, roughly 12% of them present only once. With respect to this clonotype: Its antigen is unknown.

Per germline, CDR1 SEHNR and CDR2 FQNEAQ (reference sequence). V lost 6 bases, J lost 1 base, and 13 bases lay in between. CDR3 length: 14 residues. This TCR was recovered from an adult who was a healthcare worker with PCR-confirmed SARS-CoV-2 infection or an uninfected control (not recorded which). Input material: whole blood. The chain links TRBV7-9 to TRBJ2-7, with D maybe TRBD1 (6 bases). For the CDR3, the DNA is TGTGCCAGCAGGAACGCGGACAGTTCCTACGAGCAGTACTTC. Amino acid sequence: CASRNADSSYEQYF.